The present T cell receptor (beta chain) was sequenced within a study of blood T cell repertoires in COVID-19. Overall study context: The United States, Italy and Spain supplied acute and convalescent COVID-19 samples.

The germline V gene encodes CDR1 SGDLS and CDR2 YYNGEE. With 3 bases removed from V and 5 bases from J, the gap between germline ends came to 11 bases. The CDR3 has 14 residues. This table comes from immunoSEQ multiplex PCR, and its TCRdb copy is limited to in-frame clones, with some not included. The data show around 190,000 clones, 76% seen once. The sequence was obtained from a woman in her forties or fifties with active or convalescent COVID-19. V gene TRBV9 combines with J gene TRBJ2-2; D might be TRBD1 (6 bases). The sample comprised peripheral blood. The CDR3 DNA follows: TGTGCCAGCAGCGCAATAGGACAGACCGGGGAGCTGTTTTTT. This codes for CASSAIGQTGELFF.